The rows below give T cell receptor beta chains drawn from one sample of a study of blood T cell repertoires in COVID-19. Libraries were prepared by immunoSEQ multiplex PCR; TCRdb keeps only in-frame clonotypes and omits some of them. Of some 87,000 clones in the sample, under 85% were seen once. Sequencing was carried out using peripheral blood. The receptor set was obtained from a human donor in a cohort sampled during active COVID-19. Each CDR3 is given with its conserved first and last residue. D genes are given only for firm matches. Expanded clones are given a class, and other clones once, few, many or no size at all.

abundance	d_gene	v_gene	j_gene	CDR3nt	CDR3aa
NA	TRBD2	TRBV18	TRBJ2-1	TGTGCCAGCTCACCCCGCGGGGGACGGAGCGAATCAGGGGAGCAGTTCTTC	CASSPRGGRSESGEQFF
NA	NA	TRBV27	TRBJ2-5	TGTGCCAGCAGTTCCGGTGGAAACGTTCGGGGGACCCAGTACTTC	CASSSGGNVRGTQYF
NA	TRBD1	TRBV14	TRBJ1-1	TGTGCCAGCAGCCCTTTATTCGGGACAGGGGGCGAGGGGGTGACTGAAGCTTTCTTT	CASSPLFGTGGEGVTEAFF
NA	NA	TRBV6-1	TRBJ1-1	TGTGCCAGCAGTCCCGACAGCCTTAAGAACACTGAAGCTTTCTTT	CASSPDSLKNTEAFF
NA	TRBD1	TRBV6-5	TRBJ1-1	TGTGCCAGCTGGGGACAGATGAACACTGAAGCTTTCTTT	CASWGQMNTEAFF
NA	NA	TRBV6-5	TRBJ2-1	TGTGCCAGCAGGACACTCTCCTACAATGAGCAGTTCTTC	CASRTLSYNEQFF
NA	TRBD2	TRBV7-2	TRBJ2-1	TGTGCCAGCAGCAAGGGACTAGCGGGGGCGAGCTCCTACAATGAGCAGTTCTTC	CASSKGLAGASSYNEQFF
NA	NA	TRBV11-2	TRBJ1-2	TGTGCCAGCAGCTTAGATCCCACGGACAAGTCGCGAGGCTACACCTTC	CASSLDPTDKSRGYTF
NA	TRBD2	TRBV4-1	TRBJ2-5	TGCGCCAGCAGCCCCCGAACGGGACTAGCGGGGGGCACCAGGTACCAAGAGACCCAGTACTTC	CASSPRTGLAGGTRYQETQYF
NA	TRBD1	TRBV9	TRBJ1-3	TGTGCCAGCAGCTACACAACAGGGGATCCTGGAAACACCATATATTTT	CASSYTTGDPGNTIYF
NA	NA	TRBV18	TRBJ1-3	TGTGCCAGCTCCCCCCCAGGGATCTCTGGAAACACCATATATTTT	CASSPPGISGNTIYF
NA	TRBD2	TRBV6-2/TRBV6-3	TRBJ2-4	TGTGCCAGCAGTTACCTCGGCGCTAGCGGGGGGCCGAGTTTCAAAAACATTCAGTACTTC	CASSYLGASGGPSFKNIQYF
NA	TRBD1	TRBV7-2	TRBJ2-1	TGTGCCAGCAGCGTGGGACAGGGCCTCAGGTCCTACAATGAGCAGTTCTTC	CASSVGQGLRSYNEQFF
NA	TRBD1	TRBV7-3	TRBJ2-3	TGTGCCAGCAGCTTAACCGGGACAGGGGGCGAGGTACCAGATACGCAGTATTTT	CASSLTGTGGEVPDTQYF
NA	TRBD2	TRBV9	TRBJ2-1	TGTGCCAGCAGCGTCGCCCTAGCGGGAGGGCGTGCTGAGCAGTTCTTC	CASSVALAGGRAEQFF
NA	TRBD2	TRBV15	TRBJ2-5	TGTGCCACCAGCAGAGTTCTCTCAGCGGGAGTTGTCCAAGAGACCCAGTACTTC	CATSRVLSAGVVQETQYF
NA	TRBD2	TRBV5-1	TRBJ2-1	TGCGCCAGCAGCTTCGGGGGGAGCTCCTACAATGAGCAGTTCTTC	CASSFGGSSYNEQFF
NA	NA	TRBV2	TRBJ1-2	TGTGCCAGCAGGCAACAGGGAGCTATTAACTATGGCTACACCTTC	CASRQQGAINYGYTF
once	TRBD2	TRBV10-3	TRBJ2-7	TGTGCCATCAGTGAGGTCGGCGGGGGGTCTACATACGAGCAGTACTTC	CAISEVGGGSTYEQYF
NA	NA	TRBV19	TRBJ2-7	TGTGCCAGTAGCAGGGACATCTCCTACGAGCAGTACTTC	CASSRDISYEQYF
NA	NA	TRBV11-2	TRBJ1-1	TGTGCCAGCAGCCCCCGGACCCAGGGGACTGAAGCTTTCTTT	CASSPRTQGTEAFF
NA	TRBD1	TRBV6-4	TRBJ1-2	TGTGCCAGCAGTCCGACAGGGCCCTATGGCTACACCTTC	CASSPTGPYGYTF
NA	NA	TRBV7-2	TRBJ1-6	TGTGCCAGCAGCTTAGGAGGCAGGGATAATTCACCCCTCCACTTT	CASSLGGRDNSPLHF
NA	NA	TRBV28	TRBJ2-6	TGTGCCAGCAGTTTATTCGGAGTAGCGGTAACCTCTGGGGCCAACGTCCTGACTTTC	CASSLFGVAVTSGANVLTF
few	TRBD1	TRBV7-2	TRBJ1-1	TGTGCCAGCAGCTTAGCTGGGACAGGGGGAACTGAAGCTTTCTTT	CASSLAGTGGTEAFF
NA	TRBD1	TRBV18	TRBJ1-1	TGTGCCAGCTCACCCCCTGGACAGGGGATGAACACTGAAGCTTTCTTT	CASSPPGQGMNTEAFF
NA	NA	TRBV6-5	TRBJ1-5	TGTGCCAGCAGTTACTCTAACTCTGGCAATCAGCCCCAGCATTTT	CASSYSNSGNQPQHF
NA	TRBD2	TRBV11-3	TRBJ2-2	TGTGCCAGCAGCTTAGTTAGCGGGGACACCGGGGAGCTGTTTTTT	CASSLVSGDTGELFF
NA	NA	TRBV5-1	TRBJ2-1	TGCGCCAGCAGCCCCTCACAGGGGGGGGCGGGGAATGAGCAGTTCTTC	CASSPSQGGAGNEQFF
NA	TRBD1	TRBV19	TRBJ1-5	TGTGCCAGTAGTAATACGGACAGGGCTGGCAATCAGCCCCAGCATTTT	CASSNTDRAGNQPQHF
NA	TRBD1	TRBV10-3	TRBJ2-3	TGTGCCATCAGTGAAGACAGGGGAGATACGCAGTATTTT	CAISEDRGDTQYF
NA	TRBD1	TRBV18	TRBJ1-2	TGTGCCAGCTCACCACCGGACAGGGGGGACGGCTACACCTTC	CASSPPDRGDGYTF
NA	NA	TRBV4-1	TRBJ2-2	TGCGCCAGCAGCCAAGATCGTGGCAGGCCGAACACCGGGGAGCTGTTTTTT	CASSQDRGRPNTGELFF
NA	NA	TRBV6-5	TRBJ1-2	TGTGCCAGCAACCCCACAGGCCTCGACTATGGCTACACCTTC	CASNPTGLDYGYTF
NA	TRBD1	TRBV4-1	TRBJ1-2	TGCGCCAGCAGCCTTCAAACAGGGGGTAACTATGGCTACACCTTC	CASSLQTGGNYGYTF
NA	NA	TRBV12-2	TRBJ2-7	TGTGCAAGTCGCTTAGAGAACCGTGAGCGGGAGGAAGTTTGTCTAAACTACGAGCAGTACTTC	CASRLENREREEVCLNYEQYF
NA	TRBD1	TRBV24-1	TRBJ1-2	TGTGCCACCAGTGACCCCGGACAGGGATTAGACTATGGCTACACCTTC	CATSDPGQGLDYGYTF
once	TRBD2	TRBV19	TRBJ2-1	TGTGCCAGTAGTTCTAGCGGGGGGGGTGAGCAGTTCTTC	CASSSSGGGEQFF
few	TRBD1	TRBV6-6	TRBJ2-4	TGTGCCAGCAGTAGTCCGGGACAGGGACAATTTCAGTACTTC	CASSSPGQGQFQYF
NA	TRBD2	TRBV3-1/TRBV3-2	TRBJ2-7	TGTGCCAGCAGCCAAGCCACTAGCGCAAACCACGAGCAGTACTTC	CASSQATSANHEQYF
NA	NA	TRBV7-9	TRBJ1-3	TGTGCCAGCAGCTCGACTGGGGGGAATCCTGGAAACACCATATATTTT	CASSSTGGNPGNTIYF
NA	TRBD2	TRBV25-1	TRBJ2-1	TGTGCCAGCAGTGTTAGCGGGGGAAACAATGAGCAGTTCTTC	CASSVSGGNNEQFF
NA	NA	TRBV2	TRBJ1-5	TGTGCCAGCAGTGAAACTTCGGTCGGGAATCAGCCCCAGCATTTT	CASSETSVGNQPQHF
NA	NA	TRBV5-5	TRBJ2-2	TGTGCCAGCAGCCGCTCGACAGCAAACACCGGGGAGCTGTTTTTT	CASSRSTANTGELFF
NA	TRBD2	TRBV5-8	TRBJ2-1	TGTGCCAGCAGCTTGCATCGTAGCGGGGGGCCTCTGAAGGACAATGAGCAGTTCTTC	CASSLHRSGGPLKDNEQFF
once	TRBD1	TRBV7-9	TRBJ2-7	TGTGCCAGCAGCTTAGTACAGACAGGGGGCAACGAGCAGTACTTC	CASSLVQTGGNEQYF
NA	NA	TRBV28	TRBJ1-1	TGTGCCAGCAGTTTATTTGGGAGGGGGACTGAAGCTTTCTTT	CASSLFGRGTEAFF
NA	TRBD1	TRBV19	TRBJ1-1	TGTGCCAGTAGTATAGTGGAGGGGGCGCACACTGAAGCTTTCTTT	CASSIVEGAHTEAFF
NA	NA	TRBV11-2	TRBJ1-1	TGTGCCAGCAGCTTAGCCGCCAGTGAAGCTTTCTTT	CASSLAASEAFF
NA	TRBD1	TRBV5-1	TRBJ2-1	TGCGCCAGCAGCTTCTCCGGGACAGGGGTCGTCAATGAGCAGTTCTTC	CASSFSGTGVVNEQFF
NA	NA	TRBV4-3	TRBJ2-5	TGCGCCAGCAGCCAAGATCGGGGAAAAGAGACCCAGTACTTC	CASSQDRGKETQYF
few	NA	TRBV29-1	TRBJ2-7	TGCAGCGTTGGTCAGGGTGTTTCCTACGAGCAGTACTTC	CSVGQGVSYEQYF
NA	NA	TRBV11-2	TRBJ1-2	TGTGCCAGCACCCCGTCCCAGGGGAACTATGGCTACACCTTC	CASTPSQGNYGYTF
NA	NA	TRBV6-5	TRBJ2-2	TGTGCCAGCAGAGCCAGCGGAGGGAACACCGGGGAGCTGTTTTTT	CASRASGGNTGELFF
NA	NA	TRBV12-3/TRBV12-4	TRBJ2-4	TGTGCCAGCAGCTCTAATGCGAACATTCAGTACTTC	CASSSNANIQYF
NA	NA	TRBV27	TRBJ2-2	TGTGCCAGCAGTCGCAGGATAGGGGGTCCTGCGAACACCGGGGAGCTGTTTTTT	CASSRRIGGPANTGELFF
NA	TRBD1	TRBV6-5	TRBJ1-5	TGTGCCAGCAGGCCGGACAGGGCTAATCAGCCCCAGCATTTT	CASRPDRANQPQHF
NA	TRBD1	TRBV19	TRBJ1-5	TGTGCCAGTAGTAGGGGACAGGGACTGACTCAGCCCCAGCATTTT	CASSRGQGLTQPQHF
few	NA	TRBV7-9	TRBJ1-1	TGTGCCAGCAGCTTAGCTTTAGGGGACACTGAAGCTTTCTTT	CASSLALGDTEAFF
once	NA	TRBV25-1	TRBJ1-2	TGTGCCAGCAGTCTTACTCACGCGGGTGGCTACACCTTC	CASSLTHAGGYTF